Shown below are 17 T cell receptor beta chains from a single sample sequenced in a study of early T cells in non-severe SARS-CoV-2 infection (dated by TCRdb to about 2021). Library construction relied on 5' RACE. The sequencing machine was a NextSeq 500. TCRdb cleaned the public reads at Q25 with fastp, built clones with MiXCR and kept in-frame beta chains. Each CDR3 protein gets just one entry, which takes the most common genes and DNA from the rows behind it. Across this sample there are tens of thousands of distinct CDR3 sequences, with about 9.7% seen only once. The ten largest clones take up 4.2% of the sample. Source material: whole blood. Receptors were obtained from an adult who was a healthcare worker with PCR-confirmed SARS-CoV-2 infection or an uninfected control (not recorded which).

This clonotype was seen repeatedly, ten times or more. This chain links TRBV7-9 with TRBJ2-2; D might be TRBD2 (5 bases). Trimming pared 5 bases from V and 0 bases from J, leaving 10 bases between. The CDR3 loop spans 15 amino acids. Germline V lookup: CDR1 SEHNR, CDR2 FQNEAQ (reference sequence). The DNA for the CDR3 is TGTGCCAGCAGCCCGGGATACCCGAACACCGGGGAGCTGTTTTTT. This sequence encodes CASSPGYPNTGELFF.

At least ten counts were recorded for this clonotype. The CDR3 here is CATSRGGGQLQREAFF. CDR3 sequence (DNA): TGTGCCACCAGCAGAGGCGGGGGACAGCTCCAACGGGAAGCTTTCTTT. This chain joins TRBV15 and TRBJ1-1, with TRBD1 matching over 7 bases. The germline V gene has CDR1 LNHNV and CDR2 YYDKDF (reference sequence). V lost 1 base to trimming and J lost 8 bases; unmatched junction nucleotides: 13. The CDR3 is made up of 16 amino acids.

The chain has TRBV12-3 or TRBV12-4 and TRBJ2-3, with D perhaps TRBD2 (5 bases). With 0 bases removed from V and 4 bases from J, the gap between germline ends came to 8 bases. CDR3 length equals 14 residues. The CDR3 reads CASSLAGASDTQYF. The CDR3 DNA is TGTGCCAGCAGTTTAGCGGGAGCGTCAGATACGCAGTATTTT.

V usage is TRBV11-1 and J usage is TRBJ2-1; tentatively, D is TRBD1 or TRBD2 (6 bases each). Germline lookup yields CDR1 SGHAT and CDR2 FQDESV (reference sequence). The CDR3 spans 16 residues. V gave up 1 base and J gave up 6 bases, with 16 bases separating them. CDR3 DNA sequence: TGTGCCAGCAGCTTAGTTCCCCGAGGGGGGTTCAATGAGCAGTTCTTC. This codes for CASSLVPRGGFNEQFF.

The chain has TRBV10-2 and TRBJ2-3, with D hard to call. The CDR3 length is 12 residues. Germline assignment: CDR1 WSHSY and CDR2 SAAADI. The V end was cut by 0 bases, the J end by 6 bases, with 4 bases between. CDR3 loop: CASSESRDTQYF. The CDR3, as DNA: TGCGCCAGCAGTGAGTCTCGGGATACGCAGTATTTT.

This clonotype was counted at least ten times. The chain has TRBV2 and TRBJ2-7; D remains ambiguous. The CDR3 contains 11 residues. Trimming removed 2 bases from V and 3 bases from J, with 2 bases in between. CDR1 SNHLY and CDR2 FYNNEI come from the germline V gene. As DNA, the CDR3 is TGTGCCAGCAGTGAATACTACGAGCAGTACTTC. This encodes CASSEYYEQYF.

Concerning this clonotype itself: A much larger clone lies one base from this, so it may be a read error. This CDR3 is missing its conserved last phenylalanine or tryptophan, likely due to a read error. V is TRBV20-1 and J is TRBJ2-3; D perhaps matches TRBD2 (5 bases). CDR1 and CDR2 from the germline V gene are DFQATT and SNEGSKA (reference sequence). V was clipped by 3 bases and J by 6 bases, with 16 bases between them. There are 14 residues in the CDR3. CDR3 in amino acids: CSARVPTGIDTQYS. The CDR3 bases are TGCAGTGCTAGGGTTCCGACGGGGATCGATACGCAGTATTCT.

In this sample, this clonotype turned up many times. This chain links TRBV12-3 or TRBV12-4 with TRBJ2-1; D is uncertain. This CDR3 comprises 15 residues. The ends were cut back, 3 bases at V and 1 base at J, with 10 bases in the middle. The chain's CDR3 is CASSLGRTSYNEQFF. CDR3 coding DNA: TGTGCCAGCAGTTTGGGCAGAACGTCCTACAATGAGCAGTTCTTC.

CDR3 sequence reads: CASSLAGTINEQFF. The DNA of the CDR3 is TGTGCCAGCAGCTTAGCGGGGACTATCAATGAGCAGTTCTTC. This chain links TRBV7-3 with TRBJ2-1, with TRBD2 matching over 7 bases. V lost 2 bases and J lost 6; bases outside the gene matches: 4. CDR3 length equals 14 residues. Per the germline V gene, CDR1 is SGHTA and CDR2 is FQGTGA.

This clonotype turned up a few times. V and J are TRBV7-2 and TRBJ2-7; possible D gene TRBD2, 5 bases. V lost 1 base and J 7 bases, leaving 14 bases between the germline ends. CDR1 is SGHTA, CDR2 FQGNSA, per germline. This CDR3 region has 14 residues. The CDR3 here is CASSLGLPGEEQYF. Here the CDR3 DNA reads TGTGCCAGCAGCTTAGGACTCCCTGGGGAGGAGCAGTACTTC.

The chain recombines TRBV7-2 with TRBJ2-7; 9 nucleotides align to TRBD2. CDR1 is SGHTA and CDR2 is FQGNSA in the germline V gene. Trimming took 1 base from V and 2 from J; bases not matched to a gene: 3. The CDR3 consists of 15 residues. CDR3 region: CASSLGASGAYEQYF. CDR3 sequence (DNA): TGTGCCAGCAGCTTAGGGGCTAGCGGGGCCTACGAGCAGTACTTC.

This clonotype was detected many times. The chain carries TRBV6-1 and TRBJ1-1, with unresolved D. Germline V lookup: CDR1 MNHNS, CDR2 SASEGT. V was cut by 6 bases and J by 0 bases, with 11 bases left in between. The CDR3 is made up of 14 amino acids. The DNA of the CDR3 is TGTGCCAGCAGGGCAGTCTCCATGAACACTGAAGCTTTCTTT. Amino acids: CASRAVSMNTEAFF.

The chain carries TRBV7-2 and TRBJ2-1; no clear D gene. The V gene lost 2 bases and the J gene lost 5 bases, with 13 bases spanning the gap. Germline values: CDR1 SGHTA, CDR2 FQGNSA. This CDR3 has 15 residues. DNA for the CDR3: TGTGCCAGCAGCTTAATGCTAGTTTCCCACAATGAGCAGTTCTTC. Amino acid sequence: CASSLMLVSHNEQFF.

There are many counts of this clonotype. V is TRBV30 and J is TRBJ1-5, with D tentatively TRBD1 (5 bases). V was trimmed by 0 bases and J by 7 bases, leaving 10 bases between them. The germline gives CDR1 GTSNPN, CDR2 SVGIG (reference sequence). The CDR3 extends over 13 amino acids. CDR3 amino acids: CAWSVSGHQPQHF. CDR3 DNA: TGTGCCTGGAGTGTATCGGGGCACCAGCCCCAGCATTTT.

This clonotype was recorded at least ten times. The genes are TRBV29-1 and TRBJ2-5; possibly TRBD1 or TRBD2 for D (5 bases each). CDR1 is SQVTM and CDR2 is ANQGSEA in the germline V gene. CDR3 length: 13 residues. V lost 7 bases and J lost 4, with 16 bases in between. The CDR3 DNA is TGCAGCGGGATCCGGGACGGAAGAGAGACCCAGTACTTC. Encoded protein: CSGIRDGRETQYF. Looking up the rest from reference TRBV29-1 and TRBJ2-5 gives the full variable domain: SAVISQKPSRDICQRGTSLTIQCQVDSQVTMMFWYRQQPGQSLTLIATANQGSEATYESGFVIDKFPISRPNLTFSTLTVSNMSPEDSSIYLCSGIRDGRETQYFGPGTRLLVL.

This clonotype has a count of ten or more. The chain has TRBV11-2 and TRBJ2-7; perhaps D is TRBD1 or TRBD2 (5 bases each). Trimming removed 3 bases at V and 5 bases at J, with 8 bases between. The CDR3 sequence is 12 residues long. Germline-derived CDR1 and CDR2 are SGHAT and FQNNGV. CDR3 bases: TGTGCCAGCAGCTTCCAGGGAGACGAGCAGTACTTC. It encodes CASSFQGDEQYF.

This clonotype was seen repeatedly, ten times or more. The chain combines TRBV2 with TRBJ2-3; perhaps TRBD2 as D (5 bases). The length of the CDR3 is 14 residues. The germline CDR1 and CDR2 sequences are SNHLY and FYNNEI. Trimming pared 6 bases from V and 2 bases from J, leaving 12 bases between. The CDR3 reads CASRYEGSTDTQYF. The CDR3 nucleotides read TGTGCCAGCAGATACGAGGGATCCACAGATACGCAGTATTTT. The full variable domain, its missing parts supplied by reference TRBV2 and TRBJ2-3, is EPEVTQTPSHQVTQMGQEVILRCVPISNHLYFYWYRQILGQKVEFLVSFYNNEISEKSEIFDDQFSVERPDGSNFTLKIRSTKLEDSAMYFCASRYEGSTDTQYFGPGTRLTVL.